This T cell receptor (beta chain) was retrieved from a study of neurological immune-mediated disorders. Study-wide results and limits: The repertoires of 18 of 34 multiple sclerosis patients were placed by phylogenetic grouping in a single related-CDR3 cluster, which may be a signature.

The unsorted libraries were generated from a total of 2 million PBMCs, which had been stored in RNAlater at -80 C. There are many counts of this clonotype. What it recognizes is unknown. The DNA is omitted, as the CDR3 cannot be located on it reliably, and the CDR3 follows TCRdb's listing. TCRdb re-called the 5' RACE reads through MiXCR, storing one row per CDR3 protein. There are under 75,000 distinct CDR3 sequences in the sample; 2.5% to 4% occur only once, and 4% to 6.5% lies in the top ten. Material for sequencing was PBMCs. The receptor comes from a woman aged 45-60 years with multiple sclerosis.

The CDR3 sequence is CASSKVLVAGGSPYEQYF. The rearrangement links TRBV21-1 to TRBJ2-7; TRBD2, as called in the table, went unchecked against the DNA. TRBV21-1 is labeled a pseudogene. The CDR3 is 18 amino acids long, termini counted.